The rows below give T cell receptor beta chains drawn from one sample of a study of regulatory T cells in long-lasting Graves disease. TCRdb re-called the multiplex PCR reads through MiXCR, storing one row per CDR3 protein. The table records 500,000 or so distinct CDR3 sequences, around 15% of them present only once. The data were also submitted as part of a second study, on T cells in Graves' hyperthyroidism and ophthalmopathy.

Specimen: peripheral blood mononuclear cells (PBMCs), collected at new diagnosis, from a patient treated with antithyroid drugs. Every receptor here comes from a woman aged 35-65 years with Graves disease. Each CDR3 is given with its conserved first and last residue. Fields, in order: V gene, clone size, CDR3 protein. The size field is filled for only some rows; it gives once, few, many or a size class.

TRBV7-2	few	CASSNRIAGENTGELFF
TRBV19	NA	CASSMSSLQPQHF
TRBV6-1	many	CASIPMSQAGGYTF
TRBV4-1	NA	CASSRDDLSGLLKSTQYF
TRBV18	NA	CASSPGSQAENQPQHF
TRBV12-3/TRBV12-4	many	CASSLAGGRDGYTF
TRBV5-1	NA	CASSFREPGTEAFF
TRBV3-1	many	CASSLRSGNTIYF
TRBV6-2/TRBV6-3	NA	CASSYKDREKLFF
TRBV10-1	once	CASSASGVTEAFF
TRBV6-1	few	CASSVIEGSPLHF
TRBV27	many	CASSFRQGKGYGYTF
TRBV2	many	CASIQGRLPNEKLFF
TRBV11-3	many	CASSLAPEAGYGYTF
TRBV30	NA	CAWAPGREIIQYF
TRBV12-3/TRBV12-4	once	CASNQGIAEAFF
TRBV19	NA	CASRRLAGTDTQYF